The 15 T cell receptor beta chains below all came from one sample that was sequenced in a study of cytomegalovirus exposure and HLA in healthy donors. PCR was performed using 60 Vbeta and 13 Jbeta primers. The assay was immunoSEQ multiplex PCR, and TCRdb's table has in-frame clones only and misses some. The data show fewer than 85,000 clones, about two thirds seen once. Sequencing was carried out using PBMCs. The source of these receptors is a woman between 40 and 55 years old in good health and CMV-seropositive.

This clone was recorded a few times. This chain connects TRBV19 to TRBJ2-2; D remains ambiguous. The ends were cut back, 7 bases at V and 1 base at J, with 7 bases in the middle. Germline CDR1 reads LNHDA; CDR2 reads SQIVND (reference sequence). CDR3 length: 13 amino acids. The chain's CDR3 is CASTPRNTGELFF. DNA of the CDR3: TGTGCCAGTACCCCCCGGAACACCGGGGAGCTGTTTTTT.

The V call is TRBV5-1, the J call TRBJ2-5; possibly TRBD1 for D (5 bases). The length of the CDR3 is 15 residues. Germline loops: CDR1 SGHRS, CDR2 YFSETQ. V lost 6 bases and J 4 bases, leaving 19 bases between the germline ends. This chain's CDR3 is CASTTQGSPGETQYF. DNA for the CDR3: TGCGCCAGCACGACCCAGGGCTCACCCGGAGAGACCCAGTACTTC.

The V call is TRBV5-4, the J call TRBJ2-5; maybe TRBD2 (5 bases). V dropped 5 bases and J dropped 7 bases, with 27 bases sitting between them. This CDR3 contains 17 residues. Germline CDR1 is SGHNT and CDR2 is YYREEE (reference sequence). For the CDR3, the DNA is TGTGCCAGCAGACCAATGGCCGGGATAGGAGGCACTGCGACCCAGTACTTC. Protein: CASRPMAGIGGTATQYF.

V gene TRBV19 combines with J gene TRBJ2-2; D perhaps matches TRBD2 (6 bases). CDR1 LNHDA and CDR2 SQIVND come from the germline V gene (reference sequence). The V end lost 1 base, the J end lost 5 bases, and 14 bases lay between the germline ends. The CDR3 loop spans 16 amino acids. The CDR3 DNA sequence: TGTGCCAGTAGTATAGCTTCGGGGGTTCGGACCGGGGAGCTGTTTTTT. This sequence encodes CASSIASGVRTGELFF.

The V gene is TRBV29-1, the J gene TRBJ2-2; D might be TRBD2 (5 bases). CDR3 length: 12 residues. The ends were cut back, 7 bases at V and 8 bases at J, with 14 bases in the middle. CDR1 and CDR2 from the germline V gene are SQVTM and ANQGSEA. The CDR3 DNA reads TGCAGCGCTAACCCGCGAGGGGGGGAGCTGTTTTTT. Translated: CSANPRGGELFF.

A few counts support this clone. The J gene is TRBJ1-4, the V gene TRBV7-6; 7 nucleotides agree with TRBD1. The germline V gene has CDR1 SGHVS and CDR2 FNYEAQ. The CDR3 totals 14 residues. Trimming took 4 bases from V and 4 from J; bases not matched to a gene: 3. The CDR3 DNA reads TGTGCCAGCAGCTCCGGGACAGATAATGAAAAACTGTTTTTT. Amino acid sequence: CASSSGTDNEKLFF.

The chain is built from TRBV10-2 and TRBJ1-2, with 8 bases fitting TRBD1. CDR1 is WSHSY and CDR2 is SAAADI in the germline V gene. There are 16 residues in the CDR3. Trimming took 0 bases from V and 0 from J; bases not matched to a gene: 3. The DNA for the CDR3 is TGCGCCAGCAGTGAGTCGGCGGGACAGGCTAACTATGGCTACACCTTC. Protein sequence: CASSESAGQANYGYTF.

The chain joins TRBV6-6 to TRBJ1-6; 7 nucleotides agree with TRBD1. The V gene end was trimmed by 6 bases and the J gene end by 9 bases; junction bases not matched to a gene: 8. The CDR3 sequence is 14 residues long. Germline V gives CDR1 MNHNY, CDR2 SVGAGI (reference sequence). CDR3 protein: CASRATGTASPLHF. As DNA, the CDR3 is TGTGCCAGCAGAGCGACAGGGACGGCTTCACCCCTCCACTTT.

This chain uses TRBV6-5 with TRBJ2-7; 7 nucleotides align to TRBD1. The germline gives CDR1 MNHEY, CDR2 SVGAGI. The CDR3 has 13 residues. Trimming took 6 bases from V and 5 from J; bases not matched to a gene: 7. The CDR3 loop is CASSNGQAHEQYF. CDR3 in DNA: TGTGCCAGCAGCAACGGACAGGCCCACGAGCAGTACTTC.

The V call is TRBV10-3, the J call TRBJ2-1, with TRBD1 matching 8 bases. The V gene's germline CDR1 is ENHRY and CDR2 SYGVKD. This CDR3 contains 16 residues. V lost 4 bases, J lost 5 bases, and 10 bases stayed unmatched. The CDR3, as DNA: TGTGCCATCAGTGGATATGACAGGGGATTCAACAATGAGCAGTTCTTC. It translates to CAISGYDRGFNNEQFF.

V and J are TRBV30 and TRBJ1-3, with D perhaps matching TRBD1 (5 bases). The CDR3 runs 13 residues. V gave up 4 bases and J gave up 7 bases, with 14 bases separating them. The germline CDR1 and CDR2 sequences are GTSNPN and SVGIG (reference sequence). The CDR3 coding sequence is TGTGCCTGGATGGTTAGGGGAAGGAACACCATATATTTT. This gives the protein CAWMVRGRNTIYF.

V usage is TRBV10-2 and J usage is TRBJ2-7; TRBD2 agrees at 8 bases. Germline assignment: CDR1 WSHSY and CDR2 SAAADI. V dropped 4 bases and J dropped 4; count of bases not matched to a gene: 9. The CDR3 sequence is 15 residues long. In DNA form, the CDR3 reads TGCGCCAGCAGTGGTGGGTTAGCGGGGTTATACGAGCAGTACTTC. It codes for CASSGGLAGLYEQYF.

The genes are TRBV6-5 and TRBJ1-2; weak D call: TRBD1 (6 bases). Per the germline V gene, CDR1 is MNHEY and CDR2 is SVGAGI. The germline V and J ends were trimmed by 6 bases and 7 bases, with 15 bases remaining between them. This CDR3 spans 13 amino acids. CDR3 sequence reads: CASSREGEGGYTF. DNA of the CDR3: TGTGCCAGCAGCCGTGAGGGGGAGGGTGGCTACACCTTC.

This clone appeared once. The chain has TRBV4-2 and TRBJ1-4; tentatively, D is TRBD1 (6 bases). Looked up from germline, CDR1 is LGHNA and CDR2 is YNFKEQ. The CDR3 is made up of 15 amino acids. Between the trimmed V and J ends, which lost 0 bases and 10 bases, there was a span of 15 bases. CDR3 region: CASSQDLGGGGKLFF. CDR3 DNA sequence: TGTGCCAGCAGCCAAGATCTGGGAGGGGGGGGAAAACTGTTTTTT.

The rearrangement links TRBV5-6 to TRBJ1-6; 7 bases map to TRBD1. Looked up from germline, CDR1 is SGHDT and CDR2 is YYEEEE. The CDR3 covers 15 residues. With 2 bases clipped from V and 9 bases from J, the junction kept 8 bases outside the gene matches. CDR3: CASSFTDRVGSPLHF. The CDR3 region has the DNA TGTGCCAGCAGCTTCACTGACAGGGTTGGTTCACCCCTCCACTTT.